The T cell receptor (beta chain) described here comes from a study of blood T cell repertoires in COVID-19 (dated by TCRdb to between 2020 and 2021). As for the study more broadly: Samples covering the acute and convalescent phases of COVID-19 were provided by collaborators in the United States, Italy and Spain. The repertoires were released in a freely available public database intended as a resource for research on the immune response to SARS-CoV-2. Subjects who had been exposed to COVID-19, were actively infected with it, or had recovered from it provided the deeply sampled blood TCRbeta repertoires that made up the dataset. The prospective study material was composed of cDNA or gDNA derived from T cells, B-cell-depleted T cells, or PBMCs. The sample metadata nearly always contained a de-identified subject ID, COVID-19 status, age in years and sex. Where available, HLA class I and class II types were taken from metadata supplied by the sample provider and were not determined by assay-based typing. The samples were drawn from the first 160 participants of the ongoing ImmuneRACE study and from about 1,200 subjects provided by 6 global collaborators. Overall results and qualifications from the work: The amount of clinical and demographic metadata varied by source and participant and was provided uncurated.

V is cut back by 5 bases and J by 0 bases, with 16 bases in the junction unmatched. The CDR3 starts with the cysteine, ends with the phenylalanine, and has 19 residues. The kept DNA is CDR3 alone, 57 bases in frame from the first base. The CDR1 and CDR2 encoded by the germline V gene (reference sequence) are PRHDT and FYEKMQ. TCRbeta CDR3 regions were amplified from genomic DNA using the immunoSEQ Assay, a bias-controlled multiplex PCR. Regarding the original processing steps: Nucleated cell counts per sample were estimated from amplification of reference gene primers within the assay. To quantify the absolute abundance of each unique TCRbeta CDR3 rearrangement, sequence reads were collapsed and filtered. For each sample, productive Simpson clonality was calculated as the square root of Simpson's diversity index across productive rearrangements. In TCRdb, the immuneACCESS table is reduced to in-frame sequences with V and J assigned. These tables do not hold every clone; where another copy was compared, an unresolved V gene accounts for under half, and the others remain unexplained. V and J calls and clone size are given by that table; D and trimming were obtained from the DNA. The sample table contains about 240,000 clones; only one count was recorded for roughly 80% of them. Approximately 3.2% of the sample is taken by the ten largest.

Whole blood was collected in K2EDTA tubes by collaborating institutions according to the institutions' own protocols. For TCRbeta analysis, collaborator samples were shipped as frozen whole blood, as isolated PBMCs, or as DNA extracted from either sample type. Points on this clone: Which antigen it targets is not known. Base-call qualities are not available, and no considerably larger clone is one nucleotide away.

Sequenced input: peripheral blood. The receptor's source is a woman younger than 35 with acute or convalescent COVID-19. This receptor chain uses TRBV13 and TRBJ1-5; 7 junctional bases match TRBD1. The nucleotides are TGTGCCAGCAGCGGAACGGGACAGCTCCTATTGTATAGCAATCAGCCCCAGCATTTT. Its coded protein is CASSGTGQLLLYSNQPQHF.